This TCR beta chain stems from a study of blood T cells in healthy people across ages. Primed by a sample-barcoded 5' primer and a J-beta primer mix, a second PCR proceeded for 7 to 11 cycles. MiXCR, applied by TCRdb to the 5' RACE reads, yields one record per CDR3 protein. This sample has more than 900,000 distinct CDR3 sequences; around 25% occur once, and the top ten carry approximately 0.71%. This CDR3 comprises 12 residues. CDR1 SGHDT and CDR2 YYEEEE come from the germline V gene. Trimming left V 5 bases short and J 6 bases short, with 11 bases between. These data also formed part of another study, on T cells of mothers and their children.

This sequence joins TRBV5-6 and TRBJ1-2; the D is unclear. Sequenced: blood. The receptor comes from a girl aged 2 to 9 in good health. The CDR3 nucleotides read TGTGCCAGCAGTTCCCACGTCCATGGCTACACCTTC. Protein sequence: CASSSHVHGYTF. The variable domain in full, completed from reference TRBV5-6 and TRBJ1-2, reads DAGVTQSPTHLIKTRGQQVTLRCSPKSGHDTVSWYQQALGQGPQFIFQYYEEEERQRGNFPDRFSGHQFPNYSSELNVNALLLGDSALYLCASSSHVHGYTFGSGTRLTVV.